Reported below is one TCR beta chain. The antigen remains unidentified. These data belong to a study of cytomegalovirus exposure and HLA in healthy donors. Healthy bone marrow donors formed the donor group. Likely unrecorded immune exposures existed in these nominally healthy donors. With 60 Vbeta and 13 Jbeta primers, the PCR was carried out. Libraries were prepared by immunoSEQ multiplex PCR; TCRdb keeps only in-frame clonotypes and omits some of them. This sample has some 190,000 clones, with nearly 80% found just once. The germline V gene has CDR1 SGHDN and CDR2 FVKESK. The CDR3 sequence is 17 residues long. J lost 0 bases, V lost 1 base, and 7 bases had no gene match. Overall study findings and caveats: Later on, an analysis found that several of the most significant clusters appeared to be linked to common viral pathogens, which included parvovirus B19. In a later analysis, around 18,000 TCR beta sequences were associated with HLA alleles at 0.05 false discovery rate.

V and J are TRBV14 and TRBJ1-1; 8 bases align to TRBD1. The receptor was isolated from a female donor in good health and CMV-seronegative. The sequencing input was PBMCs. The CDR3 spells CASSQVQGARMNTEAFF. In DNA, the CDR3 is TGTGCCAGCAGCCAAGTTCAGGGGGCGAGGATGAACACTGAAGCTTTCTTT.